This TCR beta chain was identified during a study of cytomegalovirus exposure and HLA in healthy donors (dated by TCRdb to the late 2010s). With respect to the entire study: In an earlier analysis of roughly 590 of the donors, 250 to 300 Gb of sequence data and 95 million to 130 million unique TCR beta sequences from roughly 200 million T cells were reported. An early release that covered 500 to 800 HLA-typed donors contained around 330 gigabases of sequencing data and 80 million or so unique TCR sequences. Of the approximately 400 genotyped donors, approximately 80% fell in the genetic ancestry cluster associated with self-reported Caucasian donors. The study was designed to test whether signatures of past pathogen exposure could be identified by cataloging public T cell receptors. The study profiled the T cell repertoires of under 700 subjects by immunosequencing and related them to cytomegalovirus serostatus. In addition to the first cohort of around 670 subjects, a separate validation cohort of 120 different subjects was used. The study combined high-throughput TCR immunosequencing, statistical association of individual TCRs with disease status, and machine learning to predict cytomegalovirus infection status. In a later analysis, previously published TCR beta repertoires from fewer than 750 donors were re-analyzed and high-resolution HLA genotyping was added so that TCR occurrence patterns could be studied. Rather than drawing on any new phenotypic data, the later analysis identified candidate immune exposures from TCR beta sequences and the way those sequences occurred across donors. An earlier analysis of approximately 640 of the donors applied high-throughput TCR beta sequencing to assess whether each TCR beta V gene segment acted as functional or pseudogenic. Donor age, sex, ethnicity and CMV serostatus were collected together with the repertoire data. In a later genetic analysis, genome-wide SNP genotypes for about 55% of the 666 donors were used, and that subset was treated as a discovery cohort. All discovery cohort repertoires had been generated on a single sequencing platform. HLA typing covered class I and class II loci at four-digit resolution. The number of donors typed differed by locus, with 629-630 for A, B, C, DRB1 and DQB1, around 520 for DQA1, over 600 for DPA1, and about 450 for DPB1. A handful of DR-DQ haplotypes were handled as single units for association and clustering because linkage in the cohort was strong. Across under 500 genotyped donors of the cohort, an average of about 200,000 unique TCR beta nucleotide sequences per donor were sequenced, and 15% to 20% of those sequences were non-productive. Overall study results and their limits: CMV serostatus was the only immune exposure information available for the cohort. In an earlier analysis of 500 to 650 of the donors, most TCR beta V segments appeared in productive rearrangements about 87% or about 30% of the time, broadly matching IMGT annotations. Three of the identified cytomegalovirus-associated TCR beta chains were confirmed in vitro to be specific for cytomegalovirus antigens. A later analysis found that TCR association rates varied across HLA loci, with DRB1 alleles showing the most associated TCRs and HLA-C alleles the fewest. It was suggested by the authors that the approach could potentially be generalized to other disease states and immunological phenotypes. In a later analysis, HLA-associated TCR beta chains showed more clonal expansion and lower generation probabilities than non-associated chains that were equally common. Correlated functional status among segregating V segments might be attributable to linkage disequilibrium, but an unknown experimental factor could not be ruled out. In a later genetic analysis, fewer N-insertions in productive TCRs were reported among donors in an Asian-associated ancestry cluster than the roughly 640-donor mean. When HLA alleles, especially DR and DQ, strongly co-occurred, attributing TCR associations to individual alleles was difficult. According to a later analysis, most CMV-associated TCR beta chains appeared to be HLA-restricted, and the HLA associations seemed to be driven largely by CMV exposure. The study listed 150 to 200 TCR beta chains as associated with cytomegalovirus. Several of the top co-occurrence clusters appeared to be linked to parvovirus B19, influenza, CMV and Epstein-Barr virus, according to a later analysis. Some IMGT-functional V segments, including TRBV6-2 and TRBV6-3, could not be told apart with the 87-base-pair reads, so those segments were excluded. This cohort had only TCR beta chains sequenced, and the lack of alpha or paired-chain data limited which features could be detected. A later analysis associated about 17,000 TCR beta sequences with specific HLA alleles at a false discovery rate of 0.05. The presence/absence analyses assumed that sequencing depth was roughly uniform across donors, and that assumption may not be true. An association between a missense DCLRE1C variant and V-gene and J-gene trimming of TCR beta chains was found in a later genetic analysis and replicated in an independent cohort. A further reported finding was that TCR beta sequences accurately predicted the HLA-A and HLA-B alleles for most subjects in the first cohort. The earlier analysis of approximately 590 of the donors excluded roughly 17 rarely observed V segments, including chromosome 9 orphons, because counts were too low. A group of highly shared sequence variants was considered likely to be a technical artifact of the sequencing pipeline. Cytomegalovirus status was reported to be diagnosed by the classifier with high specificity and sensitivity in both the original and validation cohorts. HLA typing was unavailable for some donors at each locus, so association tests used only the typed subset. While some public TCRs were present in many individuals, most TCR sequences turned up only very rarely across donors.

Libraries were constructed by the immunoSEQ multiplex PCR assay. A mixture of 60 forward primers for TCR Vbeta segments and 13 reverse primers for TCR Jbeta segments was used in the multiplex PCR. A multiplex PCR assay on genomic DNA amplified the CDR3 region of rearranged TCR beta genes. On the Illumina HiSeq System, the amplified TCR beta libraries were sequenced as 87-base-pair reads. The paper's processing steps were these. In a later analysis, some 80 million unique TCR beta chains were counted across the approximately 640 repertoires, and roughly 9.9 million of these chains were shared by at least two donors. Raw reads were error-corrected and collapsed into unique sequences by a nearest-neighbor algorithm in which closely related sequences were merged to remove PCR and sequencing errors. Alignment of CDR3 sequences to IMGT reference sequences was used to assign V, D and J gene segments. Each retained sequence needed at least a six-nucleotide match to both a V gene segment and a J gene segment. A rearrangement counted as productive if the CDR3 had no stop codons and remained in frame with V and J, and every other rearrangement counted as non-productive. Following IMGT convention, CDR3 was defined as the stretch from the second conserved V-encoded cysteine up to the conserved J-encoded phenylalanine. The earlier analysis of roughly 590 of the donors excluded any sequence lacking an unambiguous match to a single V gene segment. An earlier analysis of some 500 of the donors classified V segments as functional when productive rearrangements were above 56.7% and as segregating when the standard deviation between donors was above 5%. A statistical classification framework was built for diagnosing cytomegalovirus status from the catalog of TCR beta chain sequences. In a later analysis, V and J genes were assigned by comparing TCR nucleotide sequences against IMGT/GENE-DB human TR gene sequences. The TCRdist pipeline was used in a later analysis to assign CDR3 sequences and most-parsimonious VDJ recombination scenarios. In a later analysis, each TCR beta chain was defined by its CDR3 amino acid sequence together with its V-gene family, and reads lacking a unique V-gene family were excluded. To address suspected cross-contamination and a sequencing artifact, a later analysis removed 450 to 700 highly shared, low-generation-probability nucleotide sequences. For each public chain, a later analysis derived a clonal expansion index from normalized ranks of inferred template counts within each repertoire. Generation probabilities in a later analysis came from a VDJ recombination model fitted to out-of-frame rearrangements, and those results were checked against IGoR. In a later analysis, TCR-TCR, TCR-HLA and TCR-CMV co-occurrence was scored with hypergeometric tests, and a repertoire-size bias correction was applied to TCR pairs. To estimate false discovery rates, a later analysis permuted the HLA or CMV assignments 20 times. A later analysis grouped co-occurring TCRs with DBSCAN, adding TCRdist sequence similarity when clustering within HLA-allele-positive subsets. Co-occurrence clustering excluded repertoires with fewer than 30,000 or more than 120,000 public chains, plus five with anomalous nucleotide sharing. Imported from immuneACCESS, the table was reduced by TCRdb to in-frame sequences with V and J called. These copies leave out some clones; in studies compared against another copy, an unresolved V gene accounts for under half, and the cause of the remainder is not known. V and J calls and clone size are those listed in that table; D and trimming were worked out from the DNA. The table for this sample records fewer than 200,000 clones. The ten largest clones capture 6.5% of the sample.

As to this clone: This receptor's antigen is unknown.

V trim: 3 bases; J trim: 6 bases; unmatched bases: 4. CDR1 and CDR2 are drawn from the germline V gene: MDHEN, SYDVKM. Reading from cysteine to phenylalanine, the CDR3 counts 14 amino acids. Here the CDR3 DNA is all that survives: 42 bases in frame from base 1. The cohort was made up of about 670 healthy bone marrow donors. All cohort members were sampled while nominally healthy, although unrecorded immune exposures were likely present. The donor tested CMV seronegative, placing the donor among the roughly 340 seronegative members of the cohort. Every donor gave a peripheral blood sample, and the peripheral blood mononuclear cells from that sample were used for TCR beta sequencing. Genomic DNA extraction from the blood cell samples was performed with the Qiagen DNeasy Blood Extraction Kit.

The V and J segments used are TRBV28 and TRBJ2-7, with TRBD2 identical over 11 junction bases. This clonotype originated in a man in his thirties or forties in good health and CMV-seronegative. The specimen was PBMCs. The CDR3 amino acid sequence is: CASSFSGRAVEQYF. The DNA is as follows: TGTGCCAGCAGTTTTAGCGGGAGGGCCGTCGAGCAGTACTTC.